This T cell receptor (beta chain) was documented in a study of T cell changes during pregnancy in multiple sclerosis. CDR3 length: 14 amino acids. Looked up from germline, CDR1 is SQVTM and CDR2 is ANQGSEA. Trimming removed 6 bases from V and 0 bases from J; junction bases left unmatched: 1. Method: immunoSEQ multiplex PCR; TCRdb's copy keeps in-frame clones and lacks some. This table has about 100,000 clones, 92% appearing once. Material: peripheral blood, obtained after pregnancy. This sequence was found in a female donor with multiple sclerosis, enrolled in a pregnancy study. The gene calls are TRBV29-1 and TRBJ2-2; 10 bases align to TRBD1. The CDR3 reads CSVGQGANTGELFF. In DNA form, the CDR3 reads TGCAGCGTAGGACAGGGGGCGAACACCGGGGAGCTGTTTTTT.